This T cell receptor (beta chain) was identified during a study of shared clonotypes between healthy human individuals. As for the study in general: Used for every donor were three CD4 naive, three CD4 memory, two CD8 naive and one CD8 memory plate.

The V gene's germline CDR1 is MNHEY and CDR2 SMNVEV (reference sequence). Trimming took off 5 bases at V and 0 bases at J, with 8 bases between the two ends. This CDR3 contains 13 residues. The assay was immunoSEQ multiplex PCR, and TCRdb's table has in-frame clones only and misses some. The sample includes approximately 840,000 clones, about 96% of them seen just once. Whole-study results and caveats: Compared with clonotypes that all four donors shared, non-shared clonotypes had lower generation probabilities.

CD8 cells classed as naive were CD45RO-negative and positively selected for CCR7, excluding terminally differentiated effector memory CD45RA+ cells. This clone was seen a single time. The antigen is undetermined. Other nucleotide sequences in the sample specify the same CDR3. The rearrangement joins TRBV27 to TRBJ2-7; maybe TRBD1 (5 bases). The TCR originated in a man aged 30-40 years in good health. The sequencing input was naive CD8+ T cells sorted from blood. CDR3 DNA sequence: TGTGCCAGCAGTCCGACAGTCTCCTACGAGCAGTACTTC. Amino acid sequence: CASSPTVSYEQYF.